The next 27 T cell receptor beta chains were all read from a single sample in a study of shared clonotypes between healthy human individuals (dated by TCRdb to 2018 to 2020). Library preparation employed the immunoSEQ multiplex PCR assay. Held by TCRdb, this immuneACCESS table contains in-frame sequences only and omits some clones. Under half of the omission traces to an unresolved V gene where checked; the cause of the rest is unknown. In all, the sample holds fewer than 600,000 clones, and roughly 80% of those were seen once. The ten largest account for about 13% of the sample. The sample comprised PBMCs. These receptors were taken from a woman between 40 and 55 years old in good health. Some clones in this sample may be carry-over from other donors' samples.

This clone came up once. The rearrangement joins TRBV18 to TRBJ2-7; TRBD2 is a possible D gene (6 bases). CDR1 and CDR2 (germline): KGHSH, LQKENI. V was trimmed by 3 bases and J by 5 bases, leaving 17 bases between them. The CDR3 has 15 amino acids. The CDR3 loop is CASSPRRGREDEQYF. DNA for the CDR3: TGTGCCAGCTCACCCCGGAGGGGCAGGGAGGACGAGCAGTACTTC.

The chain combines TRBV10-3 with TRBJ2-5, with D tentatively TRBD1 or TRBD2 (5 bases each). The J call may be in error: the DNA end matches TRBJ2-7 better. Germline V gene data show CDR1 as ENHRY and CDR2 as SYGVKD. The CDR3 totals 14 residues. CDR3 region: CAIRPGTVDYEQYF. The CDR3 DNA sequence: TGTGCCATCAGACCCGGGACGGTGGACTACGAGCAGTACTTC.

J is TRBJ2-2 and V is TRBV11-2, with 7 bases matching TRBD2. Germline CDR1 reads SGHAT; CDR2 reads FQNNGV. The ends lost 5 bases at V and 6 bases at J; junction bases unmatched: 3. The CDR3 runs to 13 residues. In DNA form, the CDR3 reads TGTGCCAGCAGCCCCGGACTAGCCGGGGAGCTGTTTTTT. It specifies CASSPGLAGELFF.

This chain links TRBV28 with TRBJ2-1; perhaps D is TRBD1 or TRBD2 (5 bases each). CDR1 and CDR2 from the germline V gene are MDHEN and SYDVKM. CDR3 length equals 13 residues. Trimming cost V 6 bases and J 8 bases, with 14 bases left between them. The DNA of the CDR3 is TGTGCCAGCAGGTCCGGGACCTTACATGAGCAGTTCTTC. Protein product: CASRSGTLHEQFF.

In its sample, this clone was seen a few times. This CDR3 is also generated by other DNA sequences in the sample. The genes are TRBV28 and TRBJ1-2, with unresolved D. This CDR3 has 10 amino acids. V was cut by 8 bases and J by 7 bases, with 8 bases left in between. Germline CDR1 reads MDHEN; CDR2 reads SYDVKM. The CDR3 protein is CASGARGYTF. The CDR3 DNA sequence: TGTGCCAGCGGCGCTCGTGGCTACACCTTC.

The rearrangement joins TRBV18 to TRBJ2-5, with 8 nucleotides matching TRBD1. This CDR3 is built from 14 residues. V dropped 4 bases and J dropped 1; count of bases not matched to a gene: 2. Germline CDR1 KGHSH, CDR2 LQKENI. CDR3 region: CASSRDRSQETQYF. The CDR3 coding sequence is TGTGCCAGCTCACGGGACAGGAGCCAAGAGACCCAGTACTTC.

The rearrangement joins TRBV28 to TRBJ1-4, with D possibly being TRBD1 (6 bases). Germline CDR1 reads MDHEN; CDR2 reads SYDVKM. V was cut by 1 base and J by 8 bases, with 14 bases left in between. The CDR3 spans 15 residues. CDR3 sequence (DNA): TGTGCCAGCAGTTTATTGGCAGGGGTTCGGGAAAAACTGTTTTTT. This gives the protein CASSLLAGVREKLFF.

As to this clone: Other nucleotide sequences in the sample specify the same CDR3. The V and J genes are TRBV5-4 and TRBJ2-7; 12 nucleotides align to TRBD2. CDR1 and CDR2 from the germline V gene are SGHNT and YYREEE (reference sequence). Trimming at V came to 0 bases and at J to 0 bases, leaving 1 base not matched to a gene. This CDR3 comprises 16 residues. The CDR3 sequence: CASSLGGLAGSYEQYF. CDR3 sequence (DNA): TGTGCCAGCAGCTTGGGGGGACTAGCGGGCTCCTACGAGCAGTACTTC.

The chain carries TRBV30 and TRBJ2-2, with D uncertain. V gave up 4 bases and J gave up 2 bases, with 11 bases separating them. There are 14 residues in the CDR3. Per germline, CDR1 GTSNPN and CDR2 SVGIG (reference sequence). The CDR3 loop is CAWTRSLNTGELFF. The CDR3 coding sequence is TGTGCCTGGACCAGAAGCCTAAACACCGGGGAGCTGTTTTTT.

With regard to this clone: Different DNA sequences within this sample yield the same CDR3. V and J are TRBV30 and TRBJ2-1; D ambiguous. The V end was cut by 1 base, the J end by 3 bases, with 1 base between. This CDR3 spans 11 amino acids. Germline CDR1 GTSNPN, CDR2 SVGIG (reference sequence). CDR3 nucleotides: TGTGCCTGGAGTGACTACAATGAGCAGTTCTTC. The encoded protein is CAWSDYNEQFF.

The chain joins TRBV7-8 to TRBJ2-5, with TRBD2 matching 7 bases. With 2 bases clipped from V and 5 bases from J, the junction kept 5 bases outside the gene matches. This CDR3 spans 14 amino acids. CDR1 SGHVS and CDR2 FQNEAQ come from the germline V gene. This CDR3 reads CASSLSGMGETQYF. The DNA for the CDR3 is TGTGCCAGCAGCTTAAGCGGGATGGGGGAGACCCAGTACTTC. The variable domain in full, completed from reference TRBV7-8 and TRBJ2-5, reads GAGVSQSPRYKVAKRGQDVALRCDPISGHVSLFWYQQALGQGPEFLTYFQNEAQLDKSGLPSDRFFAERPEGSVSTLKIQRTQQEDSAVYLCASSLSGMGETQYFGPGTRLLVL.

The chain recombines TRBV30 with TRBJ2-1; TRBD1 matches at 9 bases. Germline V gives CDR1 GTSNPN, CDR2 SVGIG (reference sequence). Trimming cost V 4 bases and J 6 bases; bases outside gene matches: 7. This CDR3 comprises 14 residues. CDR3 amino acids: CAWMVTGGGNEQFF. The CDR3 DNA sequence: TGTGCCTGGATGGTGACAGGGGGGGGCAATGAGCAGTTCTTC.

This chain joins TRBV7-2 and TRBJ2-1; 11 nucleotides match TRBD2. Germline V gives CDR1 SGHTA, CDR2 FQGNSA. V dropped 1 base and J dropped 15; count of bases not matched to a gene: 5. CDR3 size: 13 residues. CDR3 in amino acids: CASSLELAGVPFF. In nucleotides, the CDR3 is TGTGCCAGCAGCTTAGAACTAGCGGGAGTTCCGTTCTTC.

CDR3 amino acids: CASSLTGRSETQYF. Here the CDR3 DNA reads TGTGCCAGCAGTTTAACCGGGCGGTCGGAGACCCAGTACTTC. The chain recombines TRBV28 with TRBJ2-5, with D unresolved. This CDR3 region has 14 residues. Trimming took 2 bases from V and 5 from J, leaving 12 bases between them. The germline gives CDR1 MDHEN, CDR2 SYDVKM.

The chain uses TRBV19 and TRBJ1-3; maybe TRBD1 (6 bases). Per the germline V gene, CDR1 is LNHDA and CDR2 is SQIVND (reference sequence). The CDR3 covers 15 residues. The germline V and J ends were trimmed by 2 bases and 2 bases, with 10 bases remaining between them. The CDR3 DNA sequence: TGTGCCAGTAGTATAAACAGGGAGACTGGAAACACCATATATTTT. It specifies CASSINRETGNTIYF.

V gene TRBV5-1 combines with J gene TRBJ2-5, with TRBD2 identical over 7 bases. CDR3 length: 13 residues. V gave up 6 bases and J gave up 4 bases; unmatched junction bases: 6. Germline V gene lookup returns CDR1 SGHRS and CDR2 YFSETQ. CDR3 DNA: TGCGCCAGCAACCAGGGAGGGGCAGAGACCCAGTACTTC. Amino acid sequence: CASNQGGAETQYF.

This chain connects TRBV28 to TRBJ2-5, with D possibly being TRBD1 (7 bases). Germline V lookup: CDR1 MDHEN, CDR2 SYDVKM. The CDR3 contains 14 residues. V lost 1 base, J lost 4 bases, and 10 bases lay in between. The CDR3 sequence: CASSLFQGGETQYF. As DNA, the CDR3 is TGTGCCAGCAGTTTATTCCAGGGGGGAGAGACCCAGTACTTC.

The gene calls are TRBV21-1 and TRBJ2-1; the DNA was not compared with TRBD1, the D call given in the table. TRBV21-1 counts as a pseudogene. The CDR3 sequence is 17 residues long. The CDR3 bases are TGTGCCAGCAGCAATCGCATATCAGGGGGCAAGAACAATGAGCAGTTCTTC. Its translation: CASSNRISGGKNNEQFF.

The chain employs TRBV6-1 and TRBJ2-5, with D tentatively TRBD1 (6 bases). This CDR3 is built from 14 residues. V lost 8 bases to trimming and J lost 5 bases, with 18 bases between them. Germline assignment: CDR1 MNHNS and CDR2 SASEGT. The CDR3 bases are TGTGCCAGCGCCCCTAGGGCTAGGGGGGAGACCCAGTACTTC. Protein sequence: CASAPRARGETQYF.

To note about this clone: Within the sample, other DNA sequences also encode this same CDR3. The chain is built from TRBV6-1 and TRBJ1-2; perhaps TRBD1 as D (5 bases). This CDR3 has 14 residues. Germline V gene lookup returns CDR1 MNHNS and CDR2 SASEGT. Between the trimmed V and J ends, which lost 1 base and 3 bases, there was a span of 9 bases. CDR3 sequence: CASSEGGGHYGYTF. The CDR3 DNA sequence: TGTGCCAGCAGTGAAGGGGGGGGTCACTATGGCTACACCTTC.

This chain joins TRBV9 and TRBJ1-6; D may be TRBD1 (5 bases). Deletions cut 0 bases from V and 7 bases from J, with 11 bases between. Germline V gives CDR1 SGDLS, CDR2 YYNGEE. The CDR3 runs 15 residues. As DNA, the CDR3 is TGTGCCAGCAGCGTAGCTACGGGGGGGAATTCACCCCTCCACTTT. It yields the protein CASSVATGGNSPLHF. Full variable domain (remainder filled in from reference TRBV9 and TRBJ1-6): DSGVTQTPKHLITATGQRVTLRCSPRSGDLSVYWYQQSLDQGLQFLIQYYNGEERAKGNILERFSAQQFPDLHSELNLSSLELGDSALYFCASSVATGGNSPLHFGNGTRLTVT.

Comment on this clone: At one end, the junction sequence differs from germline, possibly due to a read error. This chain uses TRBV2 with TRBJ2-2; the match to TRBD2 covers 10 bases. Germline CDR1 reads SNHLY; CDR2 reads FYNNEI. The length of the CDR3 is 14 residues. The CDR3 coding sequence is TGTGCCAGCAGGGCTAGCGGGAGTACCGGGGAGCTGCTTTTT. This translates into CASRASGSTGELLF.

V and J are TRBV18 and TRBJ2-6; no clear D. V shed 4 bases and J shed 1 base, with 11 bases lying between them. The CDR3 has 16 residues. Germline lookup yields CDR1 KGHSH and CDR2 LQKENI. CDR3 in DNA: TGTGCCAGCTCACTTGACCCCCTGTCTGGGGCCAACGTCCTGACTTTC. This gives the protein CASSLDPLSGANVLTF. Drawing the rest from reference TRBV18 and TRBJ2-6, the complete variable domain is NAGVMQNPRHLVRRRGQEARLRCSPMKGHSHVYWYRQLPEEGLKFMVYLQKENIIDESGMPKERFSAEFPKEGPSILRIQQVVRGDSAAYFCASSLDPLSGANVLTFGAGSRLTVL.

The rearrangement joins TRBV27 to TRBJ2-4, with 10 bases that match TRBD2. The CDR3 extends over 18 amino acids. The V gene's germline CDR1 is MNHEY and CDR2 SMNVEV (reference sequence). V trimming: 5 bases; J trimming: 0 bases; junction bases outside the gene matches: 10. The CDR3 region is CASSPRLAGNLAKNIQYF. CDR3 in DNA: TGTGCCAGCAGTCCAAGACTAGCGGGTAACCTAGCCAAAAACATTCAGTACTTC.

Written as DNA, the CDR3 is TGCGCCAGCAGCCAAGAGGTACCAGCGAGCTCCTACAATGAGCAGTTCTTC. Translating it yields CASSQEVPASSYNEQFF. V gene TRBV4-3 combines with J gene TRBJ2-1; D call uncertain. CDR1 and CDR2 from the germline V gene are LGHNA and YSLEER. CDR3 length: 17 residues. V lost 0 bases to trimming and J lost 0 bases, with 12 bases between them.

This rearrangement joins TRBV4-2 to TRBJ2-3; D unclear. Germline V lookup: CDR1 LGHNA, CDR2 YNFKEQ. The CDR3 has 16 residues. V lost 1 base and J 0 bases, leaving 11 bases between the germline ends. The CDR3 region is CASSQAVSSSTDTQYF. CDR3 nucleotide sequence: TGTGCCAGCAGCCAAGCGGTATCCTCTAGCACAGATACGCAGTATTTT.

This clone was seen only a few times. The chain uses TRBV18 and TRBJ1-1; D possibly corresponds to TRBD1 (6 bases). CDR1 and CDR2 from the germline V gene are KGHSH and LQKENI. This CDR3 is built from 15 residues. V dropped 3 bases and J dropped 0 bases, with 11 bases sitting between them. This CDR3 reads CASSPGGAVNTEAFF. In nucleotides, the CDR3 is TGTGCCAGCTCACCCGGGGGCGCGGTGAACACTGAAGCTTTCTTT.